The 23 T cell receptor beta chains below come from one sample, sequenced in a study of yellow fever vaccine responses in identical twins. From the RT-PCR reads, TCRdb called clonotypes with MiXCR, one entry per CDR3 protein. The repertoire holds approximately 1,200 distinct CDR3 sequences, around three quarters seen once, with about 26% in the top ten. The sequenced sample was T cells from blood (PBMCs), unsorted or a sorted subset (not recorded which), obtained before or after yellow fever vaccination (not recorded which). The receptors originated from a female donor who received the yellow fever vaccine.

V gene TRBV20-1 combines with J gene TRBJ2-1; TRBD2 agrees at 10 bases. V lost 4 bases and J lost 2; bases outside the gene matches: 2. Per germline, CDR1 DFQATT and CDR2 SNEGSKA (reference sequence). This CDR3 spans 14 amino acids. The CDR3 region is CSATGTSAYNEQFF. CDR3 DNA sequence: TGCAGTGCTACCGGGACTAGCGCCTACAATGAGCAGTTCTTC.

CDR3 nucleotide sequence: TGTGCCAGCAGCCCCCTGCAGCGGGAGGGCCCCGAGCACGAGCAGTACTTC. Encoded protein: CASSPLQREGPEHEQYF. V gene TRBV11-2 combines with J gene TRBJ2-7; 10 bases are a match to TRBD2. There are 17 residues in the CDR3. V gave up 5 bases and J gave up 5 bases; unmatched junction bases: 15. Germline V gene lookup returns CDR1 SGHAT and CDR2 FQNNGV.

The gene calls are TRBV7-9 and TRBJ2-7, with D unclear. Per germline, CDR1 SEHNR and CDR2 FQNEAQ (reference sequence). This CDR3 is built from 12 residues. The V gene lost 1 base and the J gene lost 10 bases, with 11 bases spanning the gap. The CDR3: CASSLGLKKQYF. The CDR3, as DNA: TGTGCCAGCAGCTTAGGGCTAAAAAAACAGTACTTC.

The gene calls are TRBV9 and TRBJ2-1; tentatively, D is TRBD2 (7 bases). Germline CDR1 and CDR2: SGDLS and YYNGEE. This CDR3 contains 16 residues. Trimming took 0 bases from V and 1 from J, leaving 11 bases between them. The CDR3 sequence is CASSVGGRGSYNEQFF. CDR3 nucleotides: TGTGCCAGCAGCGTAGGAGGGAGGGGGTCCTACAATGAGCAGTTCTTC.

The CDR3, as DNA: TGCGCCACTCGGGACGGCAGCAATCAGCCCCAGCATTTT. As protein: CATRDGSNQPQHF. The chain links TRBV10-1 to TRBJ1-5; tentative D call: TRBD1 (5 bases). This CDR3 region has 13 residues. V was trimmed by 10 bases and J by 1 base, leaving 11 bases between them. Germline CDR1 is WNHNN and CDR2 is SYGVQD (reference sequence).

This clonotype was detected once. For the CDR3, the DNA is TGTGCCTGGGGACGACAGGGGCTGAACACTGAAGCTTTCTTT. Protein sequence: CAWGRQGLNTEAFF. V and J are TRBV30 and TRBJ1-1, with 8 bases fitting TRBD1. The V segment lost 5 bases and the J segment 0 bases; nucleotides outside the gene matches: 5. Germline V CDR1 and CDR2: GTSNPN, SVGIG (reference sequence). The CDR3 is 14 amino acids.

This chain links TRBV6-2 or TRBV6-3 with TRBJ2-2; D remains ambiguous. The CDR3 is 13 residues long. V was shortened by 0 bases and J by 4 bases, with 3 bases between the two germline ends. From germline, CDR1 is MNHEY and CDR2 SVGEGT. CDR3 nucleotides: TGTGCCAGCAGTTACTCTCTCACCGGGGAGCTGTTTTTT. Amino acids: CASSYSLTGELFF.

The chain links TRBV6-4 to TRBJ2-5; D not resolved. The CDR3 is 14 residues long. Looked up from germline, CDR1 is MRHNA and CDR2 is SNTAGT. V was clipped by 2 bases and J by 5 bases, with 12 bases between them. The CDR3 nucleotides are TGTGCCAGCAGTGACCTAATGGAATCGGAGACCCAGTACTTC. The encoded protein is CASSDLMESETQYF.

V is TRBV30 and J is TRBJ1-1, with D maybe TRBD1 (5 bases). V gave up 3 bases and J gave up 4 bases, with 12 bases separating them. In germline, CDR1 is GTSNPN, CDR2 SVGIG (reference sequence). The CDR3 totals 13 residues. The CDR3 DNA reads as TGTGCCTGGAGACGGGTTGGGGGCACTGAAGCTTTCTTT. Translating gives CAWRRVGGTEAFF.

The J gene is TRBJ2-1, the V gene TRBV11-3, with D unresolved. The CDR3 has 12 amino acids. V lost 5 bases and J 2 bases, leaving 4 bases between the germline ends. CDR1 and CDR2 from the germline V gene are SGHNT and YENEEA. The CDR3 protein is CASSLPYNEQFF. CDR3 nucleotides: TGTGCCAGCAGCCTCCCCTACAATGAGCAGTTCTTC.

The chain links TRBV6-2 or TRBV6-3 to TRBJ2-2; no definite D call. Germline values: CDR1 MNHEY, CDR2 SVGEGT. CDR3 length: 13 residues. V was shortened by 2 bases and J by 7 bases, with 8 bases between the two germline ends. Written as DNA, the CDR3 is TGTGCCAGCAGTTACCCACCTTACGGGGAGCTGTTTTTT. This encodes CASSYPPYGELFF.

This clonotype was seen a single time. The CDR3: CASSLDSGRADTQYF. The CDR3, as DNA: TGTGCCAGCAGCTTGGATAGCGGGAGAGCAGATACGCAGTATTTT. The chain joins TRBV5-4 to TRBJ2-3; TRBD2 matches at 9 bases. This CDR3 region has 15 residues. The germline CDR1 and CDR2 sequences are SGHNT and YYREEE (reference sequence). The V segment lost 0 bases and the J segment 4 bases; nucleotides outside the gene matches: 3.

This chain uses TRBV7-9 with TRBJ2-1; tentative D call: TRBD2 (6 bases). Per germline, CDR1 SEHNR and CDR2 FQNEAQ (reference sequence). V was clipped by 8 bases and J by 0 bases, with 8 bases between them. This CDR3 has 13 amino acids. The DNA of the CDR3 is TGTGCCAGCCAGGGACTCTCCTACAATGAGCAGTTCTTC. Protein: CASQGLSYNEQFF. The full variable domain, completed using reference TRBV7-9 and TRBJ2-1, is DTGVSQNPRHKITKRGQNVTFRCDPISEHNRLYWYRQTLGQGPEFLTYFQNEAQLEKSRLLSDRFSAERPKGSFSTLEIQRTEQGDSAMYLCASQGLSYNEQFFGPGTRLTVL.

This clonotype was recorded only once. This chain joins TRBV6-1 and TRBJ2-3; 8 bases match TRBD2. Germline V gene sequence: CDR1 MNHNS, CDR2 SASEGT. CDR3 length: 15 residues. V gave up 5 bases and J gave up 2 bases; unmatched junction bases: 6. The CDR3 spells CASSTGGAPTDTQYF. CDR3 DNA sequence: TGTGCCAGCAGTACCGGGGGGGCCCCCACAGATACGCAGTATTTT.

The V gene is TRBV11-2, the J gene TRBJ2-1; 10 bases map to TRBD1. This CDR3 contains 15 residues. V shed 7 bases and J 2 bases; nucleotides not matched to a gene: 5. Germline CDR1 is SGHAT and CDR2 is FQNNGV. CDR3 nucleotide sequence: TGTGCCAGCATCCCCGGGACAGGGGCCTACAATGAGCAGTTCTTC. Protein: CASIPGTGAYNEQFF.

This chain links TRBV29-1 with TRBJ1-2; D might be TRBD1 (5 bases). Trimming cost V 5 bases and J 0 bases, with 10 bases left between them. CDR1 is SQVTM, CDR2 ANQGSEA, per germline. The CDR3 is made up of 13 amino acids. This chain's CDR3 is CSVLRETNYGYTF. CDR3 nucleotides: TGCAGCGTTCTCAGGGAGACTAACTATGGCTACACCTTC.

The CDR3 reads CASSSGGGNYEQYF. The DNA of the CDR3 is TGTGCCAGCAGTTCAGGGGGCGGTAACTACGAGCAGTACTTC. This sequence joins TRBV6-5 and TRBJ2-7; TRBD1 matches 8 bases. In germline, CDR1 is MNHEY, CDR2 SVGAGI. This CDR3 is built from 14 residues. The J segment lost 3 bases and the V segment lost 4 bases, leaving 5 bases of the junction unmatched.

The chain couples TRBV7-9 to TRBJ1-2; D might be TRBD1 (5 bases). V lost 10 bases and J lost 6, with 15 bases in between. The germline gives CDR1 SEHNR, CDR2 FQNEAQ (reference sequence). The CDR3 is 12 amino acids. The CDR3 region has the DNA TGTGCCACCGGGGCCACGATGGATGGCTACACCTTC. It encodes CATGATMDGYTF.

This clonotype has a handful of counts. The genes are TRBV14 and TRBJ1-1; D remains ambiguous. Germline CDR1 reads SGHDN; CDR2 reads FVKESK. The CDR3 is made up of 12 amino acids. The V end was cut by 1 base, the J end by 11 bases, with 11 bases between. The CDR3 region is CASSQARREAFF. In nucleotides, the CDR3 is TGTGCCAGCAGCCAAGCCAGAAGGGAGGCTTTCTTT.

The rearrangement links TRBV13 to TRBJ2-3; D is unresolved. V was shortened by 8 bases and J by 2 bases, with 20 bases between the two germline ends. The CDR3 runs 16 residues. Germline V gene lookup returns CDR1 PRHDT and CDR2 FYEKMQ (reference sequence). The CDR3 loop reads CASRDLRRPLTDTQYF. The CDR3 DNA is TGTGCCAGCCGAGATTTGAGGCGACCACTCACAGATACGCAGTATTTT.

The V gene is TRBV15, the J gene TRBJ1-1; D possibly corresponds to TRBD1 (5 bases). V lost 0 bases and J lost 4, with 9 bases in between. CDR3 size: 14 residues. The germline V gene encodes CDR1 LNHNV and CDR2 YYDKDF (reference sequence). In nucleotides, the CDR3 is TGTGCCACCAGCAGAGATTTGGGGGGCACTGAAGCTTTCTTT. It specifies CATSRDLGGTEAFF. Full variable domain (rest looked up from reference TRBV15 and TRBJ1-1): DAMVIQNPRYQVTQFGKPVTLSCSQTLNHNVMYWYQQKSSQAPKLLFHYYDKDFNNEADTPDNFQSRRPNTSFCFLDIRSPGLGDTAMYLCATSRDLGGTEAFFGQGTRLTVV.

The chain uses TRBV15 and TRBJ2-3; maybe TRBD1 (5 bases). Germline-derived CDR1 and CDR2 are LNHNV and YYDKDF (reference sequence). Trimming shortened V by 1 base and J by 0 bases, and 11 bases separated the two germline ends. The CDR3 has 16 amino acids. The CDR3 loop reads CATSRVREPSTDTQYF. CDR3 sequence (DNA): TGTGCCACCAGCAGAGTCAGGGAACCTAGCACAGATACGCAGTATTTT.

CDR3 DNA sequence: TGTGCCAGCAGCCAAGGCTGGCCATCAACCGGGGAGCTGTTTTTT. Amino acid sequence: CASSQGWPSTGELFF. The chain carries TRBV14 and TRBJ2-2; D not certain. V lost 1 base, J lost 5 bases, and 11 bases lay in between. The CDR3 extends over 15 amino acids. Germline CDR1 reads SGHDN; CDR2 reads FVKESK.